This T cell receptor (beta chain) was obtained from a study of T cell repertoires in cytomegalovirus infection. The germline V gene encodes CDR1 MDHEN and CDR2 SYDVKM. The germline V and J ends were trimmed by 4 bases and 1 base, with 13 bases remaining between them. The CDR3 sequence is 15 residues long. Each CDR3 protein gets one entry after TCRdb re-called the reads with MiXCR. The sample consists of around 530,000 distinct CDR3 sequences, approximately 25% of them appearing once. The chain uses TRBV28 and TRBJ1-1; D unresolved. The source of this sequence is a human donor in good health (CMV status not recorded). Some clones in this sample may be carry-over from other donors' samples. The sequencing sample was made of PBMCs. This chain's CDR3 is CASSSPSAGNTEAFF. Written as DNA, the CDR3 is TGTGCCAGCAGTTCTCCCAGTGCGGGGAACACTGAAGCTTTCTTT. Full variable domain (missing parts from reference TRBV28 and TRBJ1-1): DVKVTQSSRYLVKRTGEKVFLECVQDMDHENMFWYRQDPGLGLRLIYFSYDVKMKEKGDIPEGYSVSREKKERFSLILESASTNQTSMYLCASSSPSAGNTEAFFGQGTRLTVV.